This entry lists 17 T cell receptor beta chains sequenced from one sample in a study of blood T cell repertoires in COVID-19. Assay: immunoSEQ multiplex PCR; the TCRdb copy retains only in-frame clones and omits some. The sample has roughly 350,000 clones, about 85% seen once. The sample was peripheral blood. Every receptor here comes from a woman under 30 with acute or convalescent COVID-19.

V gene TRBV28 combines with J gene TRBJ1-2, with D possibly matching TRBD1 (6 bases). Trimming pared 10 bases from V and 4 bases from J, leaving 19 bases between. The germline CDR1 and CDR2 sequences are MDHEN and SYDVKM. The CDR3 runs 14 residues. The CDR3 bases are TGTGCCACTTCCATAGGACAGCCTAGCTATGGCTACACCTTC. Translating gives CATSIGQPSYGYTF.

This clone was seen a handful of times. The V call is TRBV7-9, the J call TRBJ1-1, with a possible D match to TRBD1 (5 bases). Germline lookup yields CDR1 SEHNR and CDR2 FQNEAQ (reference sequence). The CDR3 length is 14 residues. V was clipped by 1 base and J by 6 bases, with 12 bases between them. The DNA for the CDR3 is TGTGCCAGCAGCTTAGAGGGGTTACACGCTGAAGCTTTCTTT. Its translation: CASSLEGLHAEAFF.

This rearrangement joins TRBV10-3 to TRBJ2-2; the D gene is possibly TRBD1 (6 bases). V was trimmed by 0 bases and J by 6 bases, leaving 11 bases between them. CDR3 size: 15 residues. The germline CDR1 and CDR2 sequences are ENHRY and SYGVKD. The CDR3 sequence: CAISESLTGAGELFF. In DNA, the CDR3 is TGTGCCATCAGTGAGTCTCTGACAGGAGCCGGGGAGCTGTTTTTT.

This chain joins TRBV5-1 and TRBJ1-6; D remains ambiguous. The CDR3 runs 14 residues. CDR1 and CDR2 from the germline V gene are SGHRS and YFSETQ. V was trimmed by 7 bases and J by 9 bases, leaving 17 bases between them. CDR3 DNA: TGCGCCAGCGGTACCTCCGGGGAAGGTTCACCCCTCCACTTT. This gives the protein CASGTSGEGSPLHF.

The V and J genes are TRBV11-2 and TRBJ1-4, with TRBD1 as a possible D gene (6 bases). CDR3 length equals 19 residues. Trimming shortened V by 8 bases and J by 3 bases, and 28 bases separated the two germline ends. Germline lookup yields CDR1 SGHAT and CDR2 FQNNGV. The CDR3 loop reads CASLLEKGQKKAANEKLFF. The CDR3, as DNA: TGTGCCAGCCTCCTTGAGAAGGGACAAAAAAAAGCGGCTAATGAAAAACTGTTTTTT.

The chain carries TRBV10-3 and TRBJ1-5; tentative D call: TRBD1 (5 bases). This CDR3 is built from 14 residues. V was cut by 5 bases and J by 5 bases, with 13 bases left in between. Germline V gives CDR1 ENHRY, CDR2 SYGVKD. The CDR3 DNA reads TGTGCCATCAGTAGCCGGGTAGGGGATCAGCCCCAGCATTTT. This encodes CAISSRVGDQPQHF.

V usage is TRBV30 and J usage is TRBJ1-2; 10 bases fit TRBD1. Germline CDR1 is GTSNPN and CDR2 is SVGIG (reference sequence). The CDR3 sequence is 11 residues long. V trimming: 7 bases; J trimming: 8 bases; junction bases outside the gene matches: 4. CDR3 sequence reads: CAFGTGVGYTF. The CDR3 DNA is TGTGCCTTTGGGACAGGGGTAGGCTACACCTTC.

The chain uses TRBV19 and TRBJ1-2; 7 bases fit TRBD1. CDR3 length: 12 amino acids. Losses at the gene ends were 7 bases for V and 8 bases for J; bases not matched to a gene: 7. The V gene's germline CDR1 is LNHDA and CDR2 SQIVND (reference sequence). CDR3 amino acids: CASTYDRVGYTF. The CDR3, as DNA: TGTGCCAGTACTTACGACAGGGTGGGCTACACCTTC.

The CDR3 here is CASSQGPEADTQYF. The DNA of the CDR3 is TGCGCCAGCAGCCAGGGCCCCGAAGCAGATACGCAGTATTTT. This chain joins TRBV4-1 and TRBJ2-3; no firm D call. This CDR3 is built from 14 residues. V gave up 3 bases and J gave up 4 bases, with 11 bases separating them. The germline gives CDR1 MGHRA, CDR2 YSYEKL.

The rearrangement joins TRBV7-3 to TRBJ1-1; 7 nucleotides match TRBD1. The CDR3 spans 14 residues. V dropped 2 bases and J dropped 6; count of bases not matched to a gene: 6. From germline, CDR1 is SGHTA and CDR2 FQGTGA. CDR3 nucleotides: TGTGCCAGCAGCTTACTAGGGGGCATTTCTGAAGCTTTCTTT. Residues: CASSLLGGISEAFF.

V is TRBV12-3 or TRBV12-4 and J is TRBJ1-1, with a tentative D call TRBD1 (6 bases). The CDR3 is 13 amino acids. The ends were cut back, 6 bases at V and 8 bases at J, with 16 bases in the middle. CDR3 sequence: CASSSEQGMEAFF. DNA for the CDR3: TGTGCCAGCAGCTCCGAACAGGGAATGGAAGCTTTCTTT.

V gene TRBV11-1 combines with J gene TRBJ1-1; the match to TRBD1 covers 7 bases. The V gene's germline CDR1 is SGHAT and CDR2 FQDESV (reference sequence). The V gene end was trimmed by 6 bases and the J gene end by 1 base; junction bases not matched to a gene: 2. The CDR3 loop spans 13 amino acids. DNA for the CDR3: TGTGCCAGCAGACAGGGGACGAACACTGAAGCTTTCTTT. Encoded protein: CASRQGTNTEAFF.

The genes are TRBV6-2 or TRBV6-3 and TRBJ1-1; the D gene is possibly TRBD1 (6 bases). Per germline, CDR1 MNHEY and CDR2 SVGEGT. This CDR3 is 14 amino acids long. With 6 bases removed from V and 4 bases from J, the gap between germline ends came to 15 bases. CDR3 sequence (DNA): TGTGCCAGCAGCCTCGGGGGGGGGCGCACTGAAGCTTTCTTT. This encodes CASSLGGGRTEAFF.

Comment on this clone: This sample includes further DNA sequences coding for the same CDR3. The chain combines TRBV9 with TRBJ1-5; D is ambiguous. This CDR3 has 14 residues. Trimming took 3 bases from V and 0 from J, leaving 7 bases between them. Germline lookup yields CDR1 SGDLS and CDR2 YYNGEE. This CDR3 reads CASSAGGSNQPQHF. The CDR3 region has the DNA TGTGCCAGCAGCGCCGGAGGTAGCAATCAGCCCCAGCATTTT.

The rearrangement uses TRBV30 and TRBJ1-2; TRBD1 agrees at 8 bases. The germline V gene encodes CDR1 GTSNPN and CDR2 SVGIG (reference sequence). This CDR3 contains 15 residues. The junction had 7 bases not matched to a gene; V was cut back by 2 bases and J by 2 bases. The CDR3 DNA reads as TGTGCCTGGAGTACTAGGACAGGGCCGAACTATGGCTACACCTTC. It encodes CAWSTRTGPNYGYTF.

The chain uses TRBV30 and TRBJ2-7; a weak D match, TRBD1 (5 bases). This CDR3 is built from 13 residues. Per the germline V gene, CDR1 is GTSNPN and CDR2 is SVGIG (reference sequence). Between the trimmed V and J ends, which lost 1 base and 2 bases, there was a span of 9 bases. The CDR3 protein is CAWSAGSPYEQYF. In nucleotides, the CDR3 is TGTGCCTGGAGTGCAGGGTCCCCCTACGAGCAGTACTTC.

CDR3 in DNA: TGTGCCAGCAGCTATTTAGCGGGAGGGCCGGGTGAGCAGTTCTTC. Its protein is CASSYLAGGPGEQFF. The chain recombines TRBV7-9 with TRBJ2-1, with 11 bases aligning to TRBD2. Unmatched junction bases numbered 8, after V lost 4 bases and J lost 9 bases. CDR1 is SEHNR and CDR2 is FQNEAQ in the germline V gene (reference sequence). There are 15 residues in the CDR3.